This TCR beta chain stems from a study of T cells in Graves' hyperthyroidism and ophthalmopathy. Study observations and caveats: Stable hyperthyroidism was separated from ophthalmopathy by a model based on 13 V-J features. Within blood appeared most thyroid clonotypes that had expanded above 0.001. In validation, the model predicted ophthalmopathy. These predictions came a median about 6.5 months before onset.

Researchers amplified the TCR beta CDR3 regions from RNA transcripts. The HTBI set primed first-round TCR CDR3 RT-PCR. TCRdb re-derived calls from the multiplex PCR reads in MiXCR, one entry per CDR3 protein. The sample records about 640,000 distinct CDR3 sequences, approximately 42% being singletons. A single count supports this clonotype. Its antigen remains unidentified. Just one base apart from a much larger clone, this may be a read error. The receptor was isolated from an adult man with Graves' disease, either hyperthyroidism or ophthalmopathy (not recorded which). The sample taken for sequencing was peripheral blood or thyroid tissue (not recorded which).

CDR3 loop: CAISEAREDYGYTF. The CDR3 DNA reads as TGTGCCATCAGTGAAGCCAGGGAGGACTATGGCTACACCTTC. This chain uses TRBV10-3 with TRBJ1-2; D may be TRBD1 (5 bases). This CDR3 contains 14 residues. CDR1 ENHRY and CDR2 SYGVKD come from the germline V gene. Trimming shortened V by 3 bases and J by 3 bases, and 11 bases separated the two germline ends.